The 9 T cell receptor beta chains given below trace back to one sample, sequenced in a study of cytomegalovirus exposure and HLA in healthy donors. Primers included in the PCR were 60 Vbeta and 13 Jbeta primers. Repertoires were generated with immunoSEQ multiplex PCR, while TCRdb's copy carries only in-frame clones and drops some. The sample consists of fewer than 200,000 clones, approximately 71% of them appearing once. What was sequenced was PBMCs. The receptors were gathered from a girl under 18 in good health and CMV-seronegative.

This chain joins TRBV7-2 and TRBJ2-1; 9 nucleotides agree with TRBD2. V was clipped by 2 bases and J by 2 bases; unmatched bases: 4. This CDR3 contains 16 residues. Germline CDR1 and CDR2: SGHTA and FQGNSA. CDR3 in DNA: TGTGCCAGCAGCTTAAGTGGCGGGGGGGCCTACAATGAGCAGTTCTTC. Its protein is CASSLSGGGAYNEQFF.

CDR3 amino acids: CSVQSGGGNYGYTF. CDR3 coding DNA: TGCAGCGTCCAAAGCGGGGGGGGGAACTATGGCTACACCTTC. The J gene is TRBJ1-2, the V gene TRBV29-1; a possible D gene is TRBD1 (5 bases). Trimming removed 6 bases at V and 2 bases at J, with 16 bases between. The CDR3 covers 14 residues. Per the germline V gene, CDR1 is SQVTM and CDR2 is ANQGSEA. The full variable domain, rest sourced from reference TRBV29-1 and TRBJ1-2, is SAVISQKPSRDICQRGTSLTIQCQVDSQVTMMFWYRQQPGQSLTLIATANQGSEATYESGFVIDKFPISRPNLTFSTLTVSNMSPEDSSIYLCSVQSGGGNYGYTFGSGTRLTVV.

V and J are TRBV7-9 and TRBJ2-6; 7 bases fit TRBD1. CDR3 length: 19 amino acids. The V gene end was trimmed by 2 bases and the J gene end by 4 bases; junction bases not matched to a gene: 14. CDR1 SEHNR and CDR2 FQNEAQ come from the germline V gene (reference sequence). The CDR3: CASSLPFGGTGAGANVLTF. CDR3 nucleotides: TGTGCCAGCAGCTTACCTTTTGGGGGCACAGGGGCCGGGGCCAACGTCCTGACTTTC. Filled out from reference TRBV7-9 and TRBJ2-6, the complete variable domain reads DTGVSQNPRHKITKRGQNVTFRCDPISEHNRLYWYRQTLGQGPEFLTYFQNEAQLEKSRLLSDRFSAERPKGSFSTLEIQRTEQGDSAMYLCASSLPFGGTGAGANVLTFGAGSRLTVL.

A few counts support this clone. Within the sample, other DNA sequences also encode this same CDR3. The rearrangement joins TRBV9 to TRBJ1-4; perhaps TRBD1 as D (5 bases). CDR3 length equals 12 residues. V was shortened by 4 bases and J by 8 bases, with 9 bases between the two germline ends. Germline CDR1 reads SGDLS; CDR2 reads YYNGEE. CDR3 nucleotide sequence: TGTGCCAGCAGCCCTCGGGGGGAAAAACTGTTTTTT. Its translation: CASSPRGEKLFF. Using reference TRBV9 and TRBJ1-4 for the parts outside the CDR3, the full variable domain is DSGVTQTPKHLITATGQRVTLRCSPRSGDLSVYWYQQSLDQGLQFLIQYYNGEERAKGNILERFSAQQFPDLHSELNLSSLELGDSALYFCASSPRGEKLFFGSGTQLSVL.

The chain couples TRBV27 to TRBJ1-6, with 11 bases aligning to TRBD1. The CDR3 runs 15 residues. Germline CDR1 and CDR2: MNHEY and SMNVEV (reference sequence). J gave up 10 bases and V 3 bases, and 5 bases lay outside the gene matches. The DNA of the CDR3 is TGTGCCAGCAGTTTCAGCGGGACAGGGGGGTCACCCCTCCACTTT. Encoded protein: CASSFSGTGGSPLHF.

The rearrangement links TRBV5-1 to TRBJ2-1; TRBD1 agrees at 8 bases. Germline CDR1 SGHRS, CDR2 YFSETQ. Losses at the gene ends were 1 base for V and 9 bases for J; bases not matched to a gene: 6. The CDR3 totals 14 residues. Here the CDR3 reads CASSLRQGPIEQFF. For the CDR3, the DNA is TGCGCCAGCAGCTTGAGACAGGGGCCCATTGAGCAGTTCTTC. The full variable domain, its missing parts supplied by reference TRBV5-1 and TRBJ2-1, is KAGVTQTPRYLIKTRGQQVTLSCSPISGHRSVSWYQQTPGQGLQFLFEYFSETQRNKGNFPGRFSGRQFSNSRSEMNVSTLELGDSALYLCASSLRQGPIEQFFGPGTRLTVL.

The chain recombines TRBV10-3 with TRBJ1-4; a weak D match, TRBD1 (5 bases). The V gene's germline CDR1 is ENHRY and CDR2 SYGVKD. Between the trimmed V and J ends, which lost 0 bases and 5 bases, there was a span of 13 bases. CDR3 length: 16 amino acids. CDR3 residues: CAISESGRGGNEKLFF. The CDR3 region has the DNA TGTGCCATCAGTGAGTCGGGACGCGGGGGGAATGAAAAACTGTTTTTT.

The chain has TRBV9 and TRBJ1-1; D perhaps matches TRBD1 (5 bases). The CDR3 is 13 residues long. Trimming removed 4 bases at V and 10 bases at J, with 17 bases between. Germline V lookup: CDR1 SGDLS, CDR2 YYNGEE. CDR3 amino acids: CASSPTAAGGAFF. The CDR3 nucleotides read TGTGCCAGCAGCCCGACCGCGGCCGGGGGAGCTTTCTTT.

This clone was recorded a few times. The rearrangement links TRBV29-1 to TRBJ1-2; TRBD1 agrees at 7 bases. CDR1 SQVTM and CDR2 ANQGSEA come from the germline V gene. This CDR3 is 13 amino acids long. The V segment lost 5 bases and the J segment 2 bases; nucleotides outside the gene matches: 5. The CDR3, as DNA: TGCAGCGTTCCCAAGACAGGGAACTATGGCTACACCTTC. It specifies CSVPKTGNYGYTF.